This T cell receptor beta chain was sequenced for a study of blood T cells in healthy people across ages. A second PCR of roughly 6 to 12 cycles used a sample-barcoded 5' primer and a J-beta primer mix. Each TCR beta cDNA got a 12-nucleotide random molecular identifier. TCRdb reprocessed the 5' RACE reads via MiXCR and lists one record per CDR3 protein. The sample has around 1,000,000 distinct CDR3 sequences, roughly 24% seen once; the top ten hold 0.65% to 0.95%. The germline V gene has CDR1 SQVTM and CDR2 ANQGSEA. This CDR3 comprises 12 residues. Deletions cut 7 bases from V and 5 bases from J, with 11 bases between. Separately, the same data were catalogued under a study of T cells of mothers and their children. In that study: Over 9.5 million reads per mother and about 3 million per child were obtained.

The sequence was collected from a girl aged 2-10 years in good health. The chain couples TRBV29-1 to TRBJ2-2; D is unclear. Sequenced input: blood. The chain's CDR3 is CSDLGATGELFF. CDR3 nucleotides: TGCAGCGACCTAGGAGCGACCGGGGAGCTGTTTTTT.